Listed here are 4 T cell receptor beta chains from one sample, sequenced in a study of CXCR3-negative and CXCR3-positive naive CD8 T cells. Study results and caveats: More hydrophobic TRB CDR3s were found in CXCR3-positive naive cells than in CXCR3-negative naive cells.

cDNA libraries for TRB were generated by 5' RACE incorporating UMI labels. TCRdb reprocessed the 5' RACE reads, keeping one entry per CDR3 protein, no DNA. The sample totals 75,000 to 100,000 distinct CDR3 sequences. These receptors are not linked to any known antigen. Sequenced: naive CXCR3+ CD8+ T cells from blood. As to subset: CD45RO-CCR7+CD27+CD95- naive CD8+ T cells expressing CXCR3 (TNR3+). These receptors all stem from a human donor in good health. Some clones in this sample may be carry-over from other donors' samples.

The V gene is TRBV7-7, the J gene TRBJ2-1. The CDR3 length is 13 residues. Germline V gene sequence: CDR1 SSHAT, CDR2 FNYEAQ (reference sequence). The CDR3 loop reads CASQELGYNEQFF. Based on the CDR3 plus reference TRBV7-7 and TRBJ2-1, the full variable domain is GAGVSQSPRYKVTKRGQDVTLRCDPISSHATLYWYQQALGQGPEFLTYFNYEAQPDKSGLPSDRFSAERPEGSISTLTIQRTEQRDSAMYRCASQELGYNEQFFGPGTRLTVL.

V gene TRBV6-5 combines with J gene TRBJ2-3; TCRdb's assignment of TRBD2 cannot be checked, as there is no DNA. The CDR3 contains 14 residues. CDR1 MNHEY and CDR2 SVGAGI come from the germline V gene. The CDR3 region is CASGGGSSTDTQYF.

The chain uses TRBV6-6 and TRBJ1-1; TCRdb calls TRBD1, which cannot be checked without DNA. Per the germline V gene, CDR1 is MNHNY and CDR2 is SVGAGI (reference sequence). The CDR3 totals 13 residues. The CDR3 sequence: CASSYSDSSEAFF.

The chain links TRBV15 to TRBJ2-7; TCRdb's D call of TRBD1 is untestable without DNA. CDR1 is LNHNV and CDR2 is YYDKDF in the germline V gene (reference sequence). The CDR3 consists of 15 residues. The CDR3 sequence is CATSKARGAGSEQYF.